This is a list of T cell receptor beta chains from one sample in a study of a mutant IDH1 vaccine in newly diagnosed glioma. The assay was immunoSEQ multiplex PCR, and TCRdb's table has in-frame clones only and misses some. Seen here are tens of thousands of clones, over 70% observed once, and the top ten hold 5% to 8%. These TCRs' antigens remain unknown. Sample: PBMCs, taken from a glioma patient whose treatment included an IDH1 peptide vaccine. The receptors stem from a man aged 35 to 55 with glioma. CDR3s include the opening cysteine and the closing phenylalanine or tryptophan. D genes are given only for firm matches. Only part of the rows carry a size: once, few, many, or a class if the clone is expanded.

CDR3 length	V gene	clone size	J gene	D gene	CDR3 DNA	CDR3 protein
15	TRBV11-2	-	TRBJ2-2	-	TGTGCCAGCAGCTTACCGGGGAAGGGTGCCGGGGAGCTGTTTTTT	CASSLPGKGAGELFF
18	TRBV5-4	-	TRBJ1-1	-	TGTGCCAGCAGCAAAAAAACAGGGTCACGGAGGGCGAACACTGAAGCTTTCTTT	CASSKKTGSRRANTEAFF
12	TRBV7-9	few	TRBJ1-2	-	TGTGCCAGCAGCCCTGGACCTTATGGCTACACCTTC	CASSPGPYGYTF
13	TRBV5-1	-	TRBJ1-2	TRBD1	TGCGCCAGCAGCGCCGGGACAGTCTATGGCTACACCTTC	CASSAGTVYGYTF
13	TRBV27	-	TRBJ1-1	-	TGTGCCAGCAGTCCCCCGGGTGGGGCCGGAGCTTTCTTT	CASSPPGGAGAFF
15	TRBV27	-	TRBJ2-7	TRBD1	TGTGCCAGCAGTCGACAGGGGGCGTTTTTCCACGAGCAGTACTTC	CASSRQGAFFHEQYF
17	TRBV7-8	-	TRBJ1-6	-	TGTGCCAGCAGCTCCTTTCAGGGACGGTCCTATAATTCACCCCTCCACTTT	CASSSFQGRSYNSPLHF
13	TRBV30	-	TRBJ2-1	-	TGTGCCTGGAGTCCAGGACCGCAGAATGAGCAGTTCTTC	CAWSPGPQNEQFF
11	TRBV6-1	-	TRBJ2-7	-	TGTGCCAGCAGTGAATGGGGCGAGCAGTACTTC	CASSEWGEQYF
14	TRBV6-5	-	TRBJ1-6	-	TGTGCCAGCAGTTACGAGTCGGCGCTGTCACCCCTCCACTTT	CASSYESALSPLHF
13	TRBV7-9	-	TRBJ1-1	-	TGTGCCAGCAGCGACGGACGGAACACTGAAGCTTTCTTT	CASSDGRNTEAFF
15	TRBV18	-	TRBJ1-1	TRBD1	TGTGCCAGCTCCGGGACAGGAGGGGGGAACACTGAAGCTTTCTTT	CASSGTGGGNTEAFF
13	TRBV6-5	-	TRBJ1-2	TRBD1	TGTGCCAGCAGTTGGGACAGGGACTATGGCTACACCTTC	CASSWDRDYGYTF
15	TRBV27	-	TRBJ2-7	TRBD1	TGTGCCAGCAGTCCCCGGACAGGGGGAGGTTACGAGCAGTACTTC	CASSPRTGGGYEQYF
11	TRBV2	-	TRBJ1-4	-	TGTGCCAGCCGCGCAAATGAAAAACTGTTTTTT	CASRANEKLFF
13	TRBV27	-	TRBJ1-1	TRBD1	TGTGCCAGCAGCCACTCAGGGGGAACTGAAGCTTTCTTT	CASSHSGGTEAFF
15	TRBV19	-	TRBJ2-5	TRBD1	TGTGCCAGTAGTACTAGGACAGGCCGAAGGGAGACCCAGTACTTC	CASSTRTGRRETQYF
15	TRBV27	-	TRBJ1-3	TRBD1	TGTGCCAGCAGCACGGGACAGGGGGCTGGAAACACCATATATTTT	CASSTGQGAGNTIYF
13	TRBV6-1	-	TRBJ1-4	TRBD1	TGTGCCAGCAAGGGACAGTTGCATGAAAAACTGTTTTTT	CASKGQLHEKLFF
15	TRBV14	few	TRBJ2-2	TRBD1	TGTGCCAGCAGCCAAAGGACAGGGGTGTCCGGGGAGCTGTTTTTT	CASSQRTGVSGELFF
16	TRBV5-4	few	TRBJ1-4	-	TGTGCCAGCAGCCCCGGATTCCAGAACCCCTATGAAAAACTGTTTTTT	CASSPGFQNPYEKLFF
17	TRBV18	once	TRBJ1-3	-	TGTGCCAGCTCACCACGGCCCGGGGAAATACATGGAAACACCATATATTTT	CASSPRPGEIHGNTIYF
16	TRBV6-6	-	TRBJ1-5	-	TGTGCCAGCAGCCATCGAGGGGGTAGAGTCAATCAGCCCCAGCATTTT	CASSHRGGRVNQPQHF
15	TRBV5-1	-	TRBJ2-1	-	TGCGCCAGCAGCTTAGGCCCCGGGTATTACAATGAGCAGTTCTTC	CASSLGPGYYNEQFF
14	TRBV4-2	-	TRBJ1-4	TRBD1	TGTGCCAGCAGCCTCCGACAGGGGGATGAAAAACTGTTTTTT	CASSLRQGDEKLFF
16	TRBV7-2	-	TRBJ1-2	TRBD1	TGTGCCAGCAGCTTAGTGACAGGGCAAGCTAACTATGGCTACACCTTC	CASSLVTGQANYGYTF
16	TRBV14	-	TRBJ1-2	-	TGTGCCAGCAGCCAAGATAAATGGCACCGGGGGTTTGGCTACACCTTC	CASSQDKWHRGFGYTF
13	TRBV7-6	-	TRBJ2-7	-	TGTGCCAGCAGCCTAAACAGGGATTACGAGCAGTACTTC	CASSLNRDYEQYF
15	TRBV5-4	once	TRBJ1-4	-	TGTGCCAGCAGCTTGGCTGGGACTGATAATGAAAAACTGTTTTTT	CASSLAGTDNEKLFF
14	TRBV19	-	TRBJ2-5	-	TGTGCCAGTAGTGGACCCGGGCCCCAAGAGACCCAGTACTTC	CASSGPGPQETQYF
10	TRBV20-1	-	TRBJ2-3	-	TGCAGTGCTAGAGAAGATACGCAGTATTTT	CSAREDTQYF
16	TRBV5-1	few	TRBJ2-2	-	TGCGCCAGCAGCTTGGCCGGTTTGACGAACACCGGGGAGCTGTTTTTT	CASSLAGLTNTGELFF
13	TRBV6-5	-	TRBJ1-1	-	TGTGCCAGCAGACCGGACAGGAACACTGAAGCTTTCTTT	CASRPDRNTEAFF
16	TRBV5-1	-	TRBJ1-4	TRBD1	TGCGCCAGCAGCTTAAGACAGGGGGGGCTAAATGAAAAACTGTTTTTT	CASSLRQGGLNEKLFF
13	TRBV2	-	TRBJ1-2	-	TGTGCCAGCAGCCCGCAGGGGTACTATGGCTACACCTTC	CASSPQGYYGYTF
16	TRBV11-2	-	TRBJ1-5	TRBD1	TGTGCCAGCAGCTCAAATACAGGGGGCAGCAATCAGCCCCAGCATTTT	CASSSNTGGSNQPQHF
13	TRBV19	-	TRBJ2-2	-	TGTGCCAGTAGTAGAAGAGCTACCGGGGAGCTGTTTTTT	CASSRRATGELFF
14	TRBV7-9	-	TRBJ2-7	-	TGTGCCAGCAGCTTAGCCGGTGGGTCCTACGAGCAGTACTTC	CASSLAGGSYEQYF
16	TRBV7-2	-	TRBJ2-2	TRBD1	TGTGCCAGCAGCTCGACAGGGACCAGAAACACCGGGGAGCTGTTTTTT	CASSSTGTRNTGELFF
16	TRBV18	-	TRBJ1-1	TRBD1	TGTGCCAGCTCACCGGGAGGGGGCGCGGGGAACACTGAAGCTTTCTTT	CASSPGGGAGNTEAFF
17	TRBV29-1	-	TRBJ2-2	TRBD2	TGCAGCGTTTTATTGTCCAGCGGGGGGGCGAACACCGGGGAGCTGTTTTTT	CSVLLSSGGANTGELFF
13	TRBV2	few	TRBJ1-5	-	TGTGCCAGCAGAAGAGATAGCAATCAGCCCCAGCATTTT	CASRRDSNQPQHF
15	TRBV15	-	TRBJ1-1	TRBD1	TGTGCCACCAGCAGACAGGGGGCTGGGAACACTGAAGCTTTCTTT	CATSRQGAGNTEAFF
13	TRBV10-3	-	TRBJ2-3	-	TGTGCCATCAGTGGGCAGCTCACAGATACGCAGTATTTT	CAISGQLTDTQYF